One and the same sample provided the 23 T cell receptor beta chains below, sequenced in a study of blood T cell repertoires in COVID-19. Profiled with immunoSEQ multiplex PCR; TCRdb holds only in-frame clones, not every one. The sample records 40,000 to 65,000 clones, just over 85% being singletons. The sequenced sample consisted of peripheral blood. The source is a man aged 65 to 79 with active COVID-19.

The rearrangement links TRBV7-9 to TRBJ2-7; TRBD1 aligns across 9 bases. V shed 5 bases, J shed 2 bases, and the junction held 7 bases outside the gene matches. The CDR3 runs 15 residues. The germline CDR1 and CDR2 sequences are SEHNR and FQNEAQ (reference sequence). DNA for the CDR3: TGTGCCAGCAGCGTCGGGACAGGGAGGACCTACGAGCAGTACTTC. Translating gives CASSVGTGRTYEQYF.

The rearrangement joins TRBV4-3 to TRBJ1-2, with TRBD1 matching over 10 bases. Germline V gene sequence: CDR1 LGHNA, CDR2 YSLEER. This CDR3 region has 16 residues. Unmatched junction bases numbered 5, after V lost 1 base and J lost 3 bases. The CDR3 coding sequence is TGCGCCAGCAGCCAAGGGGACAGGGGTTGGGACTATGGCTACACCTTC. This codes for CASSQGDRGWDYGYTF.

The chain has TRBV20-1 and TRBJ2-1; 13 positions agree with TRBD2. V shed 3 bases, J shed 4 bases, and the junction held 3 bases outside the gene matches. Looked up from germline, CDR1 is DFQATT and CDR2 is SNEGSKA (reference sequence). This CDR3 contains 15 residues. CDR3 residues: CSASGTSGVYNEQFF. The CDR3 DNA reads TGCAGTGCTAGTGGGACTAGCGGGGTATACAATGAGCAGTTCTTC.

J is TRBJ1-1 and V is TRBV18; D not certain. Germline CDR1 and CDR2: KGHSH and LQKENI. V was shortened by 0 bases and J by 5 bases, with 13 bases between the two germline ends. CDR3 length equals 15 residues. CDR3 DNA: TGTGCCAGCTCACCACCGGGGAGAGGAGAGACTGAAGCTTTCTTT. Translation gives CASSPPGRGETEAFF.

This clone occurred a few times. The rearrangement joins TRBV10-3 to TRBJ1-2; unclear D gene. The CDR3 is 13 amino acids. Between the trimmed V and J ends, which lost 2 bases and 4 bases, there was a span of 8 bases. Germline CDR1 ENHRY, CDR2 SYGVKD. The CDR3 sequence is CAISEQSSYGYTF. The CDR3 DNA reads TGTGCCATCAGTGAGCAGTCCAGCTATGGCTACACCTTC.

The chain's CDR3 is CASTIQWWVEQYF. The CDR3 coding sequence is TGTGCCAGCACGATACAGTGGTGGGTCGAGCAGTACTTC. The V and J genes are TRBV6-5 and TRBJ2-7, with D unclear. CDR1 and CDR2 (germline): MNHEY, SVGAGI. Trimming took 7 bases from V and 6 from J, leaving 16 bases between them. The CDR3 totals 13 residues.

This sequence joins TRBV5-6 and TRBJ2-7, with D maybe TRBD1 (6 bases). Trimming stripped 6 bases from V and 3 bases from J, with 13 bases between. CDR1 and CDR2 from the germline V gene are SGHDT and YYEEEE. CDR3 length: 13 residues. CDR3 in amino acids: CASTRTASYEQYF. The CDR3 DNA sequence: TGTGCCAGCACAAGGACAGCGAGCTACGAGCAGTACTTC.

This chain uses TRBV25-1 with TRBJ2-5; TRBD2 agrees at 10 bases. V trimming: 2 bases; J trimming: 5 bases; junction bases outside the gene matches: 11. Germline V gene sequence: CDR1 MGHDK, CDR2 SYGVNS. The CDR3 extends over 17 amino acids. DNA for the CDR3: TGTGCCAGCAGTGAAAAAGGGGTAGCGGGGGGCTGGGAGACCCAGTACTTC. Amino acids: CASSEKGVAGGWETQYF.

Written as DNA, the CDR3 is TGTGCCAGCTCCCAGACAGCCTACGAGCAGTACTTC. Translating gives CASSQTAYEQYF. The gene calls are TRBV6-5 and TRBJ2-7, with a tentative D call TRBD1 (5 bases). The CDR3 consists of 12 residues. V was shortened by 8 bases and J by 2 bases, with 10 bases between the two germline ends. Germline assignment: CDR1 MNHEY and CDR2 SVGAGI.

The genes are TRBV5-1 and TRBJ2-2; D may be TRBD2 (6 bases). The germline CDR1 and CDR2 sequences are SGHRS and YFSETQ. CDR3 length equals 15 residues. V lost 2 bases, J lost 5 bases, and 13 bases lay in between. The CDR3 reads CASSLPGGGTGELFF. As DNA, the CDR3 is TGCGCCAGCAGCTTACCCGGGGGTGGTACCGGGGAGCTGTTTTTT.

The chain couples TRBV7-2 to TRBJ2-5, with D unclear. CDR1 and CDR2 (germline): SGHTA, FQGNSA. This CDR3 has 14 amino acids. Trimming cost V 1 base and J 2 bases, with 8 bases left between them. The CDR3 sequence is CASSLVNWQETQYF. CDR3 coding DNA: TGTGCCAGCAGCTTAGTCAACTGGCAAGAGACCCAGTACTTC. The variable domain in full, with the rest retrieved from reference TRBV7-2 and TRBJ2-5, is GAGVSQSPSNKVTEKGKDVELRCDPISGHTALYWYRQSLGQGLEFLIYFQGNSAPDKSGLPSDRFSAERTGGSVSTLTIQRTQQEDSAVYLCASSLVNWQETQYFGPGTRLLVL.

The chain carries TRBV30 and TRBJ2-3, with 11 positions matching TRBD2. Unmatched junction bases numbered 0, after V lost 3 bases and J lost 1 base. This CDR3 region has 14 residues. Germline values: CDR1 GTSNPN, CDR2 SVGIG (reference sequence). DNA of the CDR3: TGTGCCTGGAGACTAGCGGGGGGCACAGATACGCAGTATTTT. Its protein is CAWRLAGGTDTQYF.

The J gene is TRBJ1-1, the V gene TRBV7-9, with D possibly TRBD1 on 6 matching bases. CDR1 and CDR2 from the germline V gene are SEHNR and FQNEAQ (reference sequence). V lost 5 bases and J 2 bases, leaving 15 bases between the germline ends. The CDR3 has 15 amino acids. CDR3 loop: CASSPWDTLNTEAFF. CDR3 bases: TGTGCCAGCAGCCCGTGGGACACCCTAAACACTGAAGCTTTCTTT.

CDR3 sequence (DNA): TGTGCCAGCAGCCTGCGGGAGGGGCGCGACTATGGCTACACCTTC. This gives the protein CASSLREGRDYGYTF. The rearrangement uses TRBV11-3 and TRBJ1-2; D is perhaps TRBD1 (5 bases). Trimming took 5 bases from V and 3 from J, leaving 16 bases between them. The germline CDR1 and CDR2 sequences are SGHNT and YENEEA. This CDR3 has 15 amino acids.

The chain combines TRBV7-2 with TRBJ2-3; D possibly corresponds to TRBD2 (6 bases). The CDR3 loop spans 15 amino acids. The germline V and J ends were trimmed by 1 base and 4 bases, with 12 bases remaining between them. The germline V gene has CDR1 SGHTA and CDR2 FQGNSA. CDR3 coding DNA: TGTGCCAGCAGCTTAGTTCGGGGGAGGCCAGATACGCAGTATTTT. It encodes CASSLVRGRPDTQYF.

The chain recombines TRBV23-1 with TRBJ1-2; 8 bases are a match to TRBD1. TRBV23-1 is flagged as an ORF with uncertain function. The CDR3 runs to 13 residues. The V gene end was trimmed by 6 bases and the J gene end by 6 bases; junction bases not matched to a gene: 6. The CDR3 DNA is TGCGCCAGCAGGCAGGGGGCTCGGGATGGCTACACCTTC. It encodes CASRQGARDGYTF.

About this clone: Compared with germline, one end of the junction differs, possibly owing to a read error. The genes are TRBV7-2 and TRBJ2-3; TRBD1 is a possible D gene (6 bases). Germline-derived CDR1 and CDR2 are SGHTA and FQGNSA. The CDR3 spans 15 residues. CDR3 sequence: CASCFWGSRGDTQYF. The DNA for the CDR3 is TGTGCCAGCTGCTTTTGGGGTAGCAGGGGAGATACGCAGTATTTT.

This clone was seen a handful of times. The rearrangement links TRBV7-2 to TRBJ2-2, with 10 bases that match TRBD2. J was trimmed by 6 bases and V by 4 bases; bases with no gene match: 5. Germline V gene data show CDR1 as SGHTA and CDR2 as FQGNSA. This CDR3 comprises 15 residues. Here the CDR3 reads CASSSQSGGAGELFF. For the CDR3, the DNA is TGTGCCAGCAGCTCACAGAGCGGGGGGGCCGGGGAGCTGTTTTTT.

CDR3 nucleotide sequence: TGTGCCAGCAGCTTAGGACAGGACACTGAAGCTTTCTTT. Translating it yields CASSLGQDTEAFF. J is TRBJ1-1 and V is TRBV11-2, with D tentatively TRBD1 (6 bases). The CDR3 is 13 residues long. CDR1 and CDR2 from the germline V gene are SGHAT and FQNNGV. V was cut by 1 base and J by 3 bases, with 6 bases left in between.

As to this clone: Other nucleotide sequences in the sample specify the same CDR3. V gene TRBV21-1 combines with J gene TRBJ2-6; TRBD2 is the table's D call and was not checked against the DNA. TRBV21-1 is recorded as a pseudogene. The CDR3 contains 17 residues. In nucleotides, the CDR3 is TGTCCCAGCAGCAATGGGTCGGGGGGCGCTGGGGCCAACGTCCTGACTTTC. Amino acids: CPSSNGSGGAGANVLTF.

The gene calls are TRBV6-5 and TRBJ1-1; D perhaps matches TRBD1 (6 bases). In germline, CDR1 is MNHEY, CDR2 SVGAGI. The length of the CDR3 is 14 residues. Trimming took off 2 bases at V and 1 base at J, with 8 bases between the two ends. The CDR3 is CASSYRGQNTEAFF. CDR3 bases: TGTGCCAGCAGTTACAGGGGACAGAACACTGAAGCTTTCTTT.

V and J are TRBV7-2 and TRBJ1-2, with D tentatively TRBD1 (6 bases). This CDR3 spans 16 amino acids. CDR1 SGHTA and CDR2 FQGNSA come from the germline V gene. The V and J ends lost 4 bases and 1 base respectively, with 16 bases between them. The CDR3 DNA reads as TGTGCCAGCAGCTCCTCCCCGCAGGGGAGTAACTATGGCTACACCTTC. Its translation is CASSSSPQGSNYGYTF.

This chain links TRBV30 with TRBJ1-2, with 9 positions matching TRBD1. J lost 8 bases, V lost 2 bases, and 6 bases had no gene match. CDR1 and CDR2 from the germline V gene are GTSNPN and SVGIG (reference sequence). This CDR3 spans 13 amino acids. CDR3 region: CAWSTDRGDGYTF. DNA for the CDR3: TGTGCCTGGAGTACCGACAGGGGGGACGGCTACACCTTC.